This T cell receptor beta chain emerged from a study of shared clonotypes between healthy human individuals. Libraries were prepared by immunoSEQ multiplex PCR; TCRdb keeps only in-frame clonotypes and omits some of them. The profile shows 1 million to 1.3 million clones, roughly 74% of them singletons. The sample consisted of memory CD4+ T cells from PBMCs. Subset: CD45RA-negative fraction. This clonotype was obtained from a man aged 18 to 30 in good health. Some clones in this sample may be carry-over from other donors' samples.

Here the CDR3 DNA reads TGTGCCTGGCTACATCGGCGTCAAAGTCGGGCCAACGTCCTGACTTTC. Translating gives CAWLHRRQSRANVLTF. The chain combines TRBV30 with TRBJ2-6; D is ambiguous. CDR3 length equals 16 residues. Trimming removed 5 bases at V and 5 bases at J, with 19 bases between. Germline V gene lookup returns CDR1 GTSNPN and CDR2 SVGIG (reference sequence).